Sequencing of this T cell receptor beta chain was carried out in a study of T cells in Graves' hyperthyroidism and ophthalmopathy. This clonotype was seen at least ten times. Its antigen remains unidentified. V lost 4 bases and J lost 4, with 18 bases in between. This CDR3 is 16 amino acids long. Germline assignment: CDR1 SNHLY and CDR2 FYNNEI. TCR beta CDR3 regions were amplified from RNA transcripts. HTBI primers were used for first-round RT-PCR of the TCR CDR3. TCRdb ran MiXCR on the multiplex PCR reads and lists one entry per CDR3 protein. The repertoire consists of about 640,000 distinct CDR3 sequences, with roughly 15% occurring once and the leading ten covering approximately 12%. Points from the study as a whole: Most clonotypes that expanded in the thyroid above 0.001 also showed up in blood.

It was uncontrolled infection, other autoimmune disease, pregnancy or lactation that excluded patients. The TCR sequence derives from a woman aged 45-65 years with Graves' ophthalmopathy. This chain connects TRBV2 to TRBJ2-3; D could derive from TRBD1 or TRBD2 (6 bases each). The sequencing sample was made of blood. The CDR3 loop is CASSVGHLGSADTQYF. The DNA for the CDR3 is TGTGCCAGCAGTGTGGGACACCTCGGGAGCGCAGATACGCAGTATTTT.